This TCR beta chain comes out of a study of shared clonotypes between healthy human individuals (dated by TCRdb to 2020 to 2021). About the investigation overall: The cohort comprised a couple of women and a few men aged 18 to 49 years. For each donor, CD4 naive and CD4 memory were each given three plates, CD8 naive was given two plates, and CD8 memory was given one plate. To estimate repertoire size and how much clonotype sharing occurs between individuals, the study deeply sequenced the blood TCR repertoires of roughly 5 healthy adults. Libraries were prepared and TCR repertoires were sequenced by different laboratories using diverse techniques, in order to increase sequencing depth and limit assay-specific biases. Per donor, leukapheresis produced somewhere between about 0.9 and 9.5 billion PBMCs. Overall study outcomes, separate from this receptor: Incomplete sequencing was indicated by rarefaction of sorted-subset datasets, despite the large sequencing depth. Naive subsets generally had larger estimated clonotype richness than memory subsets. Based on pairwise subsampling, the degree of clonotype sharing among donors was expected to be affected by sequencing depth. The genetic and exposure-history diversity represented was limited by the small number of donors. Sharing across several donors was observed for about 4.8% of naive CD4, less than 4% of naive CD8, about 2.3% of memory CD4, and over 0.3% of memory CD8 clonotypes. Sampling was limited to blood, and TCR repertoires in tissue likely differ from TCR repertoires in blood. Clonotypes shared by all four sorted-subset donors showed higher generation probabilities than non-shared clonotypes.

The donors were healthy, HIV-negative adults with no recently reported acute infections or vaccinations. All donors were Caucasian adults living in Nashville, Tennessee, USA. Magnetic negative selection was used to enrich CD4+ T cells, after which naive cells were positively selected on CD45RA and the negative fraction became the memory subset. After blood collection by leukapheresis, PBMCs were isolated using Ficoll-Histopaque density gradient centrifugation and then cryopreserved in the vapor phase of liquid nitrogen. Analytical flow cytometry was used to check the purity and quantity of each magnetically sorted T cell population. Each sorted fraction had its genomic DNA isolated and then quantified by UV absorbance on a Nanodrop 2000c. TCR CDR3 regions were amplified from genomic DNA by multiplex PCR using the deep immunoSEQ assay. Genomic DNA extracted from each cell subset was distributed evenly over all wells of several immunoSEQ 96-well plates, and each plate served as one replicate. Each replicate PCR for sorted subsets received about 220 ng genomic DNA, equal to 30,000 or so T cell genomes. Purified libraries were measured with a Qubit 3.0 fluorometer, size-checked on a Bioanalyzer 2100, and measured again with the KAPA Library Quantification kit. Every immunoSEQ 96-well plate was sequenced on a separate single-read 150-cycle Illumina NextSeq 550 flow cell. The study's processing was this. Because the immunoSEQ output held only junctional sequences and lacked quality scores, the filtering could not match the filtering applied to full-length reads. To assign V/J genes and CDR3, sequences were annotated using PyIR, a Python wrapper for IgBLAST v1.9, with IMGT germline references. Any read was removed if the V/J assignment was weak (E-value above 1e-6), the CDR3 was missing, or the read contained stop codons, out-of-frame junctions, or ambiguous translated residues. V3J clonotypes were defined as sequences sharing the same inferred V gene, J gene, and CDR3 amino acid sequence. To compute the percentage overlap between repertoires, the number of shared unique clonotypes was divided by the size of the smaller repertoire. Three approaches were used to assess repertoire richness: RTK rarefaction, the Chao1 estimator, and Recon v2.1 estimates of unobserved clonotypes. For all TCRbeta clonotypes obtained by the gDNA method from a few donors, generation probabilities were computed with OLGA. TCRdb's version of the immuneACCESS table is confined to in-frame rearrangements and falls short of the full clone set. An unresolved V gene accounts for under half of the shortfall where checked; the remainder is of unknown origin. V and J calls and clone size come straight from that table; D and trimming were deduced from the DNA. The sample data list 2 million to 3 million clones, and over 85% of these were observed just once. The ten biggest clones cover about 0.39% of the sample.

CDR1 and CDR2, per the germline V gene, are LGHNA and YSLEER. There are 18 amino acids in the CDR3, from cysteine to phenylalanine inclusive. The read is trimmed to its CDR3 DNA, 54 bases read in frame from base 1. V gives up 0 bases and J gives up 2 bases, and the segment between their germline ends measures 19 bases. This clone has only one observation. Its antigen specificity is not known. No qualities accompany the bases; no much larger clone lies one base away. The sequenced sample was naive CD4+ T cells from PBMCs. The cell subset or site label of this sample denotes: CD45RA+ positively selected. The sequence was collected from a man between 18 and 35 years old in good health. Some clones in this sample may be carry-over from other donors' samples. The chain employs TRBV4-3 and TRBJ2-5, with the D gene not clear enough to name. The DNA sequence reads TGCGCCAGCAGCCAAGATTGGGATCACATGGGTCGGCAAGAGACCCAGTACTTC. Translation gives CASSQDWDHMGRQETQYF.